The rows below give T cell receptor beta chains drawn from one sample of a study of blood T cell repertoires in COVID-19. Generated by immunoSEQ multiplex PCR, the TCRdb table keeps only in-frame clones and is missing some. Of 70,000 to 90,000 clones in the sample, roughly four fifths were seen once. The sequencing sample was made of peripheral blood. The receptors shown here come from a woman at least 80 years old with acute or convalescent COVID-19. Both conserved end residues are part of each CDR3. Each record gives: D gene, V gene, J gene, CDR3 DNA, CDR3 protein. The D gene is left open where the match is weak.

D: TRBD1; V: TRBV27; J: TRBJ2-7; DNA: TGTGCCAGCAGTTTATTTATCGGGGGACAGGGGGTTTACGAGCAGTACTTC; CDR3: CASSLFIGGQGVYEQYF
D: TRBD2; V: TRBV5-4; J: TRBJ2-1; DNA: TGTGCCAGCAGCCAAAGTCAGGCGGGAGAACATGAGCAGTTCTTC; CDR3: CASSQSQAGEHEQFF
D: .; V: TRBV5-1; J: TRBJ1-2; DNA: TGCGCCAGCAGCCCGGGGACTTCCTATGGCTACACCTTC; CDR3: CASSPGTSYGYTF
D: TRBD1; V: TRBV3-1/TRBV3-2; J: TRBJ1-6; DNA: TGTGCCAGCAGACGAGGACAGGGGCGGTGGGATAATTCACCCCTCCACTTT; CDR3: CASRRGQGRWDNSPLHF
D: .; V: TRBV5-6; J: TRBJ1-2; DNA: TGTGCCAGCAGCGCCACAGAGGGCTACACCTTC; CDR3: CASSATEGYTF
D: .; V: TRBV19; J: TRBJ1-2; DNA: TGTGCCAGTAGTATGGGCGGGGGTTATGGCTACACCTTC; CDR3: CASSMGGGYGYTF
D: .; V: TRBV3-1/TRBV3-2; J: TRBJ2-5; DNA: TGTGCCAGCAGCCTCCGAGGCCAAGAGACCCAGTACTTC; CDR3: CASSLRGQETQYF
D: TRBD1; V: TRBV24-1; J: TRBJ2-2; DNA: TGTGCCACCAGTGATTTCCCAAGGGTGGACAGGGAACCCGGGGAGCTGTTTTTT; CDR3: CATSDFPRVDREPGELFF
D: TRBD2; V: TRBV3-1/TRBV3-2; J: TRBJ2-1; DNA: TGTGCCAGCAGCGAGGAGTTGGCTAGCGGGATATATGAGCAGTTCTTC; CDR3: CASSEELASGIYEQFF
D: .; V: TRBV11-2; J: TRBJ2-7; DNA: TGTGCCAGCAGCCCACCGGACACTCTCTCCTACGAGCAGTACTTC; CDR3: CASSPPDTLSYEQYF
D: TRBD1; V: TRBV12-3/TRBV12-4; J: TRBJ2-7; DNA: TGTGCCAGCACCCGGACAGGCGCCGGCGAGCAGTACTTC; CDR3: CASTRTGAGEQYF